The clone carrying this TCR beta chain has only a few counts. Its antigen remains unknown. Time point of the sample: newly diagnosed GD, antithyroid drugs for less than 3 months. After RNA was extracted from PBMCs, the TCR library was made from it. Germline-derived CDR1 and CDR2 are MGHDK and SYGVNS. This CDR3 spans 14 amino acids. V lost 1 base and J lost 4, with 11 bases in between. Building the TCR beta libraries relied on iRepertoire HTBI primers, and CDR3 regions underwent Arm-PCR. TCRdb ran MiXCR on the multiplex PCR reads and lists one entry per CDR3 protein. The table lists over 400,000 distinct CDR3 sequences, 14% of them singletons. The data were obtained in a study of regulatory T cells in long-lasting Graves disease. Overall study results and limits: Peripheral blood alone, not thyroid tissue, underwent study. Persistent Graves' disease cases displayed lower TCR diversity than newly diagnosed ones.

The same sample was also studied in work on T cells in Graves' hyperthyroidism and ophthalmopathy.

The specimen comprised peripheral blood mononuclear cells (PBMCs), sampled at new diagnosis, from a patient treated with antithyroid drugs. The chain has TRBV25-1 and TRBJ2-7, with unresolved D. This clonotype originated in a woman in her fifties or sixties with Graves disease. In DNA, the CDR3 is TGTGCCAGCAGTGAATTCGGGCAGCTTTACGAGCAGTACTTC. Translating it yields CASSEFGQLYEQYF.